Below are 26 T cell receptor beta chains sequenced from a single sample in a study of T cells in Graves' hyperthyroidism and ophthalmopathy. The TCR beta CDR3 regions underwent amplification using RNA transcripts as the source. HTBI primers were employed in a first-round RT-PCR of the TCR CDR3. MiXCR was run by TCRdb on the multiplex PCR reads, yielding one entry per CDR3 protein. This table holds about 420,000 distinct CDR3 sequences, around 13% found once. The sequencing input was blood. Source of these receptors: a woman aged 18-29 years with Graves' hyperthyroidism.

This rearrangement joins TRBV28 to TRBJ2-3; D is uncertain. From germline, CDR1 is MDHEN and CDR2 SYDVKM. The CDR3 spans 15 residues. V dropped 7 bases and J dropped 1 base, with 15 bases sitting between them. The CDR3 protein is CASTPTPGGTDTQYF. As DNA, the CDR3 is TGTGCCAGCACCCCGACTCCGGGTGGCACAGATACGCAGTATTTT.

V and J are TRBV24-1 and TRBJ2-3; 10 bases are shared with TRBD1. The ends lost 7 bases at V and 0 bases at J; junction bases unmatched: 3. From germline, CDR1 is KGHDR and CDR2 SFDVKD. CDR3 length: 15 residues. CDR3 DNA sequence: TGTGCCACCAGAGGGACAGGGGAAAGCACAGATACGCAGTATTTT. This sequence encodes CATRGTGESTDTQYF.

In this sample, this clonotype turned up a few times. The chain joins TRBV19 to TRBJ2-2, with a possible D match to TRBD2 (5 bases). CDR1 LNHDA and CDR2 SQIVND come from the germline V gene (reference sequence). This CDR3 comprises 15 residues. V gave up 0 bases and J gave up 6 bases, with 11 bases separating them. CDR3 in amino acids: CASSIEEGVPGELFF. DNA for the CDR3: TGTGCCAGTAGTATAGAAGAGGGAGTGCCCGGGGAGCTGTTTTTT.

This clonotype was counted at least ten times. This chain links TRBV28 with TRBJ2-5, with D maybe TRBD1 (5 bases). Germline CDR1 MDHEN, CDR2 SYDVKM. V was cut by 5 bases and J by 1 base, with 23 bases left in between. This CDR3 is 18 amino acids long. CDR3 coding DNA: TGTGCCAGCAGTCTTGGGGCGGTAGCCCCCCCCGCCCAAGAGACCCAGTACTTC. Its translation is CASSLGAVAPPAQETQYF.

V and J are TRBV7-3 and TRBJ2-1; TRBD1 is a possible D gene (5 bases). CDR1 is SGHTA, CDR2 FQGTGA, per germline. The CDR3 spans 15 residues. The V end was cut by 4 bases, the J end by 4 bases, with 14 bases between. The CDR3 spells CASSWQGAAYNEQFF. DNA of the CDR3: TGTGCCAGCAGCTGGCAAGGGGCTGCTTACAATGAGCAGTTCTTC.

This clonotype was observed many times. This chain uses TRBV6-1 with TRBJ2-7, with D possibly called TRBD1 or TRBD2 (5 bases each). Germline V gene data show CDR1 as MNHNS and CDR2 as SASEGT. With 1 base removed from V and 0 bases from J, the gap between germline ends came to 7 bases. The CDR3 sequence is 14 residues long. The CDR3 nucleotides read TGTGCCAGCAGTGAAGGGGACCACTCCTACGAGCAGTACTTC. This sequence encodes CASSEGDHSYEQYF.

The rearrangement links TRBV4-3 to TRBJ2-2, with D unclear. The ends were cut back, 0 bases at V and 7 bases at J, with 9 bases in the middle. Germline CDR1 reads LGHNA; CDR2 reads YSLEER. This CDR3 contains 14 residues. This CDR3 reads CASSQDPGIGELFF. DNA for the CDR3: TGCGCCAGCAGCCAAGATCCAGGAATCGGGGAGCTGTTTTTT.

Regarding this clonotype: A much larger clone differs by one base, so this may be a read error. The chain links TRBV5-1 to TRBJ2-7; 9 bases map to TRBD1. The CDR3 spans 16 residues. V lost 0 bases, J lost 3 bases, and 7 bases stayed unmatched. Germline-derived CDR1 and CDR2 are SGHRS and YFSETQ. For the CDR3, the DNA is TGCGCCAGCAGCTTGGATGGGGGGACAGGGAACTACGAGCAGTACTTC. Amino acids: CASSLDGGTGNYEQYF.

V usage is TRBV27 and J usage is TRBJ2-1, with D unresolved. Germline lookup yields CDR1 MNHEY and CDR2 SMNVEV (reference sequence). The CDR3 is 14 residues long. V was cut by 7 bases and J by 0 bases, with 10 bases left in between. The CDR3 sequence: CASTGVNSYNEQFF. The CDR3 coding sequence is TGTGCCAGCACAGGTGTCAACTCCTACAATGAGCAGTTCTTC.

This clonotype was observed at least ten times. The chain joins TRBV12-3 or TRBV12-4 to TRBJ2-1; 7 nucleotides align to TRBD2. The CDR3 contains 18 residues. The V gene end was trimmed by 1 base and the J gene end by 10 bases; junction bases not matched to a gene: 19. CDR3 nucleotide sequence: TGTGCCAGCAGTTTAGTTGTATTAGGGCGGGAGTGGAGTGGGGAGCAGTTCTTC. Translating gives CASSLVVLGREWSGEQFF.

This clonotype was seen ten or more times. The chain uses TRBV7-2 and TRBJ2-5; 7 bases line up with TRBD1. Germline V lookup: CDR1 SGHTA, CDR2 FQGNSA. This CDR3 region has 13 residues. With V trimmed by 5 bases and J by 5 bases, 5 bases remained unmatched. The CDR3 protein is CASSPGQLETQYF. CDR3 in DNA: TGTGCCAGCAGCCCGGGACAGCTTGAGACCCAGTACTTC.

This clonotype was seen ten or more times. The rearrangement links TRBV11-2 to TRBJ2-3; TRBD1 matches at 9 bases. Unmatched junction bases numbered 16, after V lost 8 bases and J lost 7 bases. Germline V gives CDR1 SGHAT, CDR2 FQNNGV. This CDR3 contains 16 residues. CDR3 amino acids: CASDSSGDRVEYTQYF. In DNA form, the CDR3 reads TGTGCCAGCGACTCCAGCGGGGACAGGGTGGAGTATACGCAGTATTTT.

The CDR3 DNA reads TGTGCCTGGAGAAGTCTTGGCTCCTACAATGAGCAGTTCTTC. This codes for CAWRSLGSYNEQFF. The chain recombines TRBV30 with TRBJ2-1; D remains unclear. There are 14 residues in the CDR3. Per germline, CDR1 GTSNPN and CDR2 SVGIG (reference sequence). V was pared by 3 bases and J by 0 bases, with 9 bases between.

This clonotype has ten or more counts. The V gene is TRBV28, the J gene TRBJ2-7; TRBD1 matches at 8 bases. V dropped 5 bases and J dropped 2; count of bases not matched to a gene: 5. Per the germline V gene, CDR1 is MDHEN and CDR2 is SYDVKM. CDR3 length: 14 amino acids. The CDR3 DNA is TGTGCCAGCAGTACAGGGGGGTCGACCTACGAGCAGTACTTC. Translating it yields CASSTGGSTYEQYF.

The chain is built from TRBV12-3 or TRBV12-4 and TRBJ2-7; D not certain. The CDR3 has 13 residues. Deletions cut 5 bases from V and 7 bases from J, with 15 bases between. The CDR3, as DNA: TGTGCCAGCAGTAACTCTCCCGTCGGGGAGCAGTACTTC. It yields the protein CASSNSPVGEQYF.

The genes are TRBV9 and TRBJ2-1; D unclear. This CDR3 is built from 14 residues. V dropped 6 bases and J dropped 5 bases, with 15 bases sitting between them. In germline, CDR1 is SGDLS, CDR2 YYNGEE. The DNA for the CDR3 is TGTGCCAGCACCATTGTACACCAGGACAATGAGCAGTTCTTC. It encodes CASTIVHQDNEQFF.

The sample holds many counts of this clonotype. The chain joins TRBV12-3 or TRBV12-4 to TRBJ1-1, with 9 positions matching TRBD1. CDR3 size: 16 residues. V was pared by 5 bases and J by 2 bases, with 9 bases of the junction left unmatched. DNA for the CDR3: TGTGCCAGCAGTAAGACAGGGGGGCTTATCAACACTGAAGCTTTCTTT. Translation gives CASSKTGGLINTEAFF.

By sample share, this clonotype is medium-sized (0.01 to 0.1%). J is TRBJ2-7 and V is TRBV7-2; 10 bases fit TRBD1. The junction had 3 bases not matched to a gene; V was cut back by 5 bases and J by 5 bases. The germline CDR1 and CDR2 sequences are SGHTA and FQGNSA. The CDR3 covers 13 residues. The CDR3, as DNA: TGTGCCAGCAGCCCGGGGACAGGGGACGAGCAGTACTTC. It is translated as CASSPGTGDEQYF.

This clonotype was seen at least ten times. This chain uses TRBV20-1 with TRBJ2-5, with D possibly matching TRBD2 (5 bases). This CDR3 is 14 amino acids long. CDR1 is DFQATT and CDR2 is SNEGSKA in the germline V gene (reference sequence). V was clipped by 2 bases and J by 7 bases, with 17 bases between them. The CDR3 bases are TGCAGTGCTAGAAGGAGGCAGGCTCCCGGGACCCAGTACTTC. Its translation: CSARRRQAPGTQYF.

J is TRBJ2-5 and V is TRBV2; D is uncertain. From germline, CDR1 is SNHLY and CDR2 FYNNEI. The V gene lost 3 bases and the J gene lost 7 bases, with 18 bases spanning the gap. The CDR3 totals 15 residues. This CDR3 is CASSETGGSRGTQYF. In nucleotides, the CDR3 is TGTGCCAGCAGTGAGACTGGCGGAAGCAGAGGGACCCAGTACTTC.

This clonotype was observed many times. This chain uses TRBV6-5 with TRBJ2-7; D remains unclear. This CDR3 region has 15 residues. CDR1 MNHEY and CDR2 SVGAGI come from the germline V gene. V was shortened by 2 bases and J by 1 base, with 12 bases between the two germline ends. The DNA of the CDR3 is TGTGCCAGCAGTTACGTGCTGGGCAGATCCTACGAGCAGTACTTC. This sequence encodes CASSYVLGRSYEQYF.

This clonotype was detected only once. The chain recombines TRBV20-1 with TRBJ2-5, with 14 nucleotides matching TRBD2. In germline, CDR1 is DFQATT, CDR2 SNEGSKA (reference sequence). With V trimmed by 0 bases and J by 4 bases, 7 bases remained unmatched. The length of the CDR3 is 17 residues. CDR3 coding DNA: TGCAGTGCTAGAGATCCAATGGGACTAGCGGGAGTAGAGACCCAGTACTTC. It specifies CSARDPMGLAGVETQYF.

This clonotype was observed a handful of times. V gene TRBV29-1 combines with J gene TRBJ1-1; maybe TRBD1 (5 bases). Germline CDR1 SQVTM, CDR2 ANQGSEA. The CDR3 length is 12 residues. The V end lost 7 bases, the J end lost 6 bases, and 15 bases lay between the germline ends. This CDR3 reads CSAYAGPPEAFF. The CDR3 bases are TGCAGCGCCTACGCGGGGCCCCCTGAAGCTTTCTTT.

There are many counts of this clonotype. The genes are TRBV12-3 or TRBV12-4 and TRBJ1-2; 8 positions agree with TRBD1. The ends lost 2 bases at V and 8 bases at J; junction bases unmatched: 7. This CDR3 is built from 14 residues. The CDR3 DNA is TGTGCCAGCAGTTTATTTGGACAGGGAGGCGGCTACACCTTC. Protein: CASSLFGQGGGYTF.

This chain uses TRBV5-8 with TRBJ2-5, with 13 nucleotides matching TRBD2. V shed 4 bases, J shed 4 bases, and the junction held 4 bases outside the gene matches. CDR1 is SGHTS, CDR2 YDEGEE, per germline. The CDR3 consists of 15 residues. DNA of the CDR3: TGTGCCAGCAGCCTGAGGACTAGCGGGGGAGAGACCCAGTACTTC. Translated, it gives CASSLRTSGGETQYF.

Ten or more counts support this clonotype. The chain is built from TRBV3-1 and TRBJ1-2; the D is unclear. CDR1 LGHDT and CDR2 YNNKEL come from the germline V gene (reference sequence). The CDR3 runs to 12 residues. V shed 11 bases and J shed 8 bases, with 18 bases lying between them. CDR3 in DNA: TGTGCCGCCAGCACGCGGGTGGAAGGCTACACCTTC. Amino acids: CAASTRVEGYTF.